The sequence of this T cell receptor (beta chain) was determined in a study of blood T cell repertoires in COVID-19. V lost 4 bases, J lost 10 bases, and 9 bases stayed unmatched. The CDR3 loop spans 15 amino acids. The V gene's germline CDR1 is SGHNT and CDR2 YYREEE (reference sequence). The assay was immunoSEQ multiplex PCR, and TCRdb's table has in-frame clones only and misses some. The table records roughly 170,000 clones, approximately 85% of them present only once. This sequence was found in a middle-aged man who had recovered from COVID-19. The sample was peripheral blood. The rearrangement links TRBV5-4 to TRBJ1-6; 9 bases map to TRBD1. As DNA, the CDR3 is TGTGCCAGCAGCCTACCGGGACAGGGTCCATCACCCCTCCACTTT. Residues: CASSLPGQGPSPLHF.